This record covers a single TCR beta chain. Its binding antigen is unknown. No base-level quality is on record; no much larger clone is a single base apart. The CDR3 runs 13 amino acids, cysteine and phenylalanine included. Only the CDR3 portion is preserved as DNA: 39 bases, with reading frame beginning at the first base. The germline V gene supplies CDR1 ENHRY and CDR2 SYGVKD. A distance of 7 bases separates the germline ends of V and J, which lose 2 bases and 6 bases respectively. This sample is drawn from a study of vaccination and CD4 T cells after COVID-19 (dated by TCRdb to between 2021 and 2024). With respect to the entire study: Convalescent patients had a positive SARS-CoV-2 result on nasal swab PCR, and of these patients, fewer than ten had mild disease and one had severe disease. The convalescent cohort comprised six males and four females, including two Hispanic individuals, seven Caucasians, two Asians and one multiracial person. Two doses of either the Pfizer-BioNTech BNT162b2 vaccine (n=8) or the Moderna mRNA-1273 vaccine (n=2) were administered to participants. Post-COVID blood samples from convalescent patients were collected a median of around 110 days after diagnosis, with a range of roughly 30 to 170 days. The time from the second vaccine dose to post-vaccine blood sampling had a median of around 72 days and ranged from roughly 12 to 250 days. The cultures were stimulated with overlapping spike peptide pools from SARS-CoV-2 and from the common cold coronaviruses HCoV-NL63, HCoV-OC43 and HCoV-229E. Control cultures received a CEFX viral epitope pool as the positive control, an HIV-1 Nef peptide pool as the negative control, or no peptide. In 10 COVID-19 convalescent patients and several infection-naive healthy vaccine recipients, researchers compared the spike-specific CD4+ TCR repertoire from before mRNA vaccination with the repertoire from after.

The sample's treatment or condition label, decoded: roughly 10-day PBMC culture with coronavirus spike peptide pools or control peptides (ViraFEST assay). To expand antigen-specific T cells with peptide pools and then pick out the expanded clonotypes through TCR sequencing, the study relied on the ViraFEST assay. Positive SARS-CoV-2 PCR tests in the convalescent patients dated from March to December 2020, before Alpha, Beta and Delta variants emerged in the United States. Around 2 million PBMCs per well were cultured in IMDM with roughly 5% human AB serum and approximately 9.1 IU/ml IL-2, plus 10 ug/ml peptide pools. On days 3 and 7, half of the culture medium was replaced with fresh IL-2-containing medium. CD4+ T cells were isolated after roughly 9 days of culture through negative selection using the EasySep CD4+ T cell isolation kit. Ficoll-Paque Plus gradient centrifugation was used to isolate PBMCs from whole blood, and the isolated PBMCs were then either used fresh or cryopreserved at -140C. Each culture condition was generally run in triplicate wells.

Summary of the overall study and its limitations: Although the median number of SARS-CoV-2-reactive clonotypes went up from some 23 after infection to some 37 after vaccination, the increase was not significant. In convalescent patients, a median about 90% of post-vaccine SARS-CoV-2-reactive clones were detected only after vaccination, and vaccine-specific priming was suggested by this finding. In convalescent patients, nearly all vaccine-specific clones (304 of 307) were found to be mono-reactive for SARS-CoV-2 spike rather than cross-reactive with common cold coronaviruses. The number of convalescent patients in the study was relatively small, and the study did not examine early timepoints following natural infection.

The method behind the library was PCR. DNA from cultured CD4+ T cells was subjected to TCR sequencing with the Oncomine TCR Beta short-read assay at the Johns Hopkins FTIC core. The QIAamp micro DNA kit was used to extract genomic DNA from the cultured CD4+ T cells. Oncomine TCR Beta libraries from cultured CD4+ T cells were pooled with unique dual indexes and sequenced on an Illumina iSeq 100. The study's processing was this. Non-productive sequences were filtered out, and CDR3s that did not start with C, did not end with F or W, or were shorter than 7 amino acids were discarded. Antigen-specific clonotypes were identified with the MANAFEST web application by comparing peptide-stimulated wells with reference and other culture wells. Positive clones required FDR below 0.05, an odds ratio above 5, and productive frequency above 0.1% in at least two of three replicate wells. A clonotype counted as cross-reactive if it showed significant expansion both in the SARS-CoV-2 spike wells and in at least one common cold coronavirus spike condition. CDR3 homology was assessed with Levenshtein distances (stringdist) and unrooted phylogenetic trees (ape) in R version 3.6.1. TCRdb took the public reads, trimmed them with fastp at Q25, ran MiXCR for clone calling and kept in-frame beta chains. Rows with a matching CDR3 protein are joined into one entry that keeps the most common DNA and genes. Here the V and J calls rest on TCRdb's processing, not on the authors' analysis. The sample table shows around 16,000 distinct CDR3 sequences, and about 40% are seen once. The ten most abundant clones make up about 3.7% of the sample.

The TCR sequence derives from a human donor who had recovered from COVID-19. Sequenced sample: CD4+ T cells from blood, cultured in vitro. The rearrangement joined TRBV10-3 to TRBJ2-2; the D gene assignment is ambiguous. The nucleotides are TGTGCCATCAGTGAGATGGCCCCCGGGGAGCTGTTTTTT. This translates into CAISEMAPGELFF.